This T cell receptor beta chain originates from a study of T cells in Graves' hyperthyroidism and ophthalmopathy. Study observations and caveats: Most clonotypes expanded in thyroid above 0.001 were likewise present in blood.

In regard to this clonotype: The antigen is undetermined.

The investigators amplified TCR beta CDR3 regions from RNA transcripts. RT-PCR in the first round (using the HTBI primer set) targeted the TCR CDR3. TCRdb re-called the multiplex PCR reads through MiXCR, storing one row per CDR3 protein. The sample has about 250,000 distinct CDR3 sequences; almost 25% are singletons. The germline CDR1 and CDR2 sequences are SGHTA and FQGNSA. V gave up 2 bases and J gave up 5 bases, with 10 bases separating them. The CDR3 has 14 residues. Inclusion characteristics of ophthalmopathy patients comprised a Clinical Activity Score of at least 3, a NOSPECS grade of at least 4, and duration under 3 months. Patients were excluded for uncontrolled infection, other autoimmune disease, pregnancy or lactation. Diagnoses rested on clinical symptoms, serum thyroxine and TRAb, thyroid ultrasound and orbital computed tomography.

The sequenced material came from blood. The sequence derives from a woman aged 40 to 50 with Graves' ophthalmopathy. The chain employs TRBV7-2 and TRBJ2-4, with D maybe TRBD1 (5 bases). The CDR3 region is CASSLWGGQNIQYF. CDR3 nucleotides: TGTGCCAGCAGCTTATGGGGCGGCCAAAACATTCAGTACTTC.